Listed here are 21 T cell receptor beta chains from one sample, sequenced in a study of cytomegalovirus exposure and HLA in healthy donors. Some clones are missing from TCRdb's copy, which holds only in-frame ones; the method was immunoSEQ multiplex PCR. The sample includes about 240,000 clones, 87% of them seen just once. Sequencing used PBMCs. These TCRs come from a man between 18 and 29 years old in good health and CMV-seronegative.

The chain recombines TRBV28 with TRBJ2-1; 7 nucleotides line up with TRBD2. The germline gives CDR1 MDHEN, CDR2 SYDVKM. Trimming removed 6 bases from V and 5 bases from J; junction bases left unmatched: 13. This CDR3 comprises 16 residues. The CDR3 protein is CASRSPQRGPDNEQFF. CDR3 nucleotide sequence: TGTGCCAGCAGATCCCCACAGCGGGGACCAGACAATGAGCAGTTCTTC.

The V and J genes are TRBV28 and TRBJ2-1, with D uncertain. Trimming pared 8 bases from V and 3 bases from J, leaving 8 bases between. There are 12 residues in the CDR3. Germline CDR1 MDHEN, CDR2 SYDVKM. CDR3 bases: TGTGCCAGCCAAACAGACTACAATGAGCAGTTCTTC. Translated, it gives CASQTDYNEQFF. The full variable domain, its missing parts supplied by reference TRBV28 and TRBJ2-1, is DVKVTQSSRYLVKRTGEKVFLECVQDMDHENMFWYRQDPGLGLRLIYFSYDVKMKEKGDIPEGYSVSREKKERFSLILESASTNQTSMYLCASQTDYNEQFFGPGTRLTVL.

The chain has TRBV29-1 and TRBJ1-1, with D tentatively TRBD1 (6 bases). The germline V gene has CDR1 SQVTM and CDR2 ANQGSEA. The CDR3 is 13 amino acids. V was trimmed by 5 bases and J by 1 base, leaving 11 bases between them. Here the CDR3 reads CSVLNRENTEAFF. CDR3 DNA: TGCAGCGTTCTTAACAGGGAGAACACTGAAGCTTTCTTT.

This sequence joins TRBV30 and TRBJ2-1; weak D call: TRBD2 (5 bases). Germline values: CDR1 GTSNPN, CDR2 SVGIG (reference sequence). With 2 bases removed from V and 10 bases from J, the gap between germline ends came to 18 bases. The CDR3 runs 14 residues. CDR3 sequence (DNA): TGTGCCTGGAGTAGTATAGTAGCGCGAACGGAGCAGTTCTTC. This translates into CAWSSIVARTEQFF.

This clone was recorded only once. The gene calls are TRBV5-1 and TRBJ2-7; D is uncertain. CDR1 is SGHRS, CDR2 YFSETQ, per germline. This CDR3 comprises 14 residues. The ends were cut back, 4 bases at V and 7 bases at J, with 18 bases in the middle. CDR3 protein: CASSPYQVLVEQYF. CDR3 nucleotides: TGCGCCAGCAGCCCATACCAGGTTCTCGTAGAGCAGTACTTC.

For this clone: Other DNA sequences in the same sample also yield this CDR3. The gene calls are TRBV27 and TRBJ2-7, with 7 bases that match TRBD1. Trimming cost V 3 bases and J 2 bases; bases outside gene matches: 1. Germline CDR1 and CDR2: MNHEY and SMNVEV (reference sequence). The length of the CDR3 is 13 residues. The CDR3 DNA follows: TGTGCCAGCAGTTTGGGACAGACCTACGAGCAGTACTTC. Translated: CASSLGQTYEQYF.

This CDR3 reads CASSSPGTADSPLHF. DNA for the CDR3: TGTGCCAGCAGTTCCCCCGGGACTGCAGATTCACCCCTCCACTTT. The rearrangement uses TRBV28 and TRBJ1-6, with D perhaps TRBD1 (5 bases). CDR1 MDHEN and CDR2 SYDVKM come from the germline V gene. With 4 bases removed from V and 8 bases from J, the gap between germline ends came to 15 bases. This CDR3 has 15 residues.

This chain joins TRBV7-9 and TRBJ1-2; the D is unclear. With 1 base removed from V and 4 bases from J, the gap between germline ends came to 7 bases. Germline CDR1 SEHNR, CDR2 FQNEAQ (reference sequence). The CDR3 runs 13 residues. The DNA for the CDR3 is TGTGCCAGCAGCTTAGACAGTGGCTATGGCTACACCTTC. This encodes CASSLDSGYGYTF.

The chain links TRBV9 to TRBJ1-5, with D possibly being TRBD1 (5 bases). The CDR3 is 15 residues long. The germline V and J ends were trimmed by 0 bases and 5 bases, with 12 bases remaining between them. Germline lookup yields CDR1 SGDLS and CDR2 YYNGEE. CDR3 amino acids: CASSVGGEWDQPQHF. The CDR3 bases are TGTGCCAGCAGCGTAGGGGGGGAATGGGATCAGCCCCAGCATTTT. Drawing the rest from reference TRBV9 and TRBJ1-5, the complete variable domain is DSGVTQTPKHLITATGQRVTLRCSPRSGDLSVYWYQQSLDQGLQFLIQYYNGEERAKGNILERFSAQQFPDLHSELNLSSLELGDSALYFCASSVGGEWDQPQHFGDGTRLSIL.

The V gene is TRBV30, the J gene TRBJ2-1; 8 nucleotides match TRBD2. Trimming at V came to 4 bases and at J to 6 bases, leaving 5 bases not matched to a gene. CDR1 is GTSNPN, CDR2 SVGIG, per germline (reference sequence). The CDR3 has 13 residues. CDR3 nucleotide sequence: TGTGCCTGGATGACCCTAGCGGGCAATGAGCAGTTCTTC. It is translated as CAWMTLAGNEQFF.

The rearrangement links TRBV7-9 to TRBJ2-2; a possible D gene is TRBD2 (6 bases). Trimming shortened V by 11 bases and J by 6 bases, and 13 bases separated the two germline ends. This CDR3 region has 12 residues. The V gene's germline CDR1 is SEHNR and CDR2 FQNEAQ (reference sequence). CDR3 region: CARGGVPGELFF. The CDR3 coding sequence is TGTGCCCGCGGCGGGGTCCCCGGGGAGCTGTTTTTT.

The CDR3 sequence: CASNSGPQETQYF. In nucleotides, the CDR3 is TGTGCCAGTAATAGCGGGCCGCAAGAGACCCAGTACTTC. The chain uses TRBV28 and TRBJ2-5; TRBD2 matches 7 bases. The CDR3 totals 13 residues. The germline gives CDR1 MDHEN, CDR2 SYDVKM. J lost 2 bases, V lost 9 bases, and 6 bases had no gene match.

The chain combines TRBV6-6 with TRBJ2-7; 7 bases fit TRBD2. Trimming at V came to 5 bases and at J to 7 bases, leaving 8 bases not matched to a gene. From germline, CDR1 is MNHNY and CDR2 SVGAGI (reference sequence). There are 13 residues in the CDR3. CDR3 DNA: TGTGCCAGCAGTATGGGGGGGACGGTTGAGCAGTACTTC. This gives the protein CASSMGGTVEQYF.

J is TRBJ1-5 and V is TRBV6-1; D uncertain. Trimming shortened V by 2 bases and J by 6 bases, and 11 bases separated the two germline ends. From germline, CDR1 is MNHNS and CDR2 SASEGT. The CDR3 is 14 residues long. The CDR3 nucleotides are TGTGCCAGCAGTGAATATGGCTTTGGTCAGCCCCAGCATTTT. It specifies CASSEYGFGQPQHF.

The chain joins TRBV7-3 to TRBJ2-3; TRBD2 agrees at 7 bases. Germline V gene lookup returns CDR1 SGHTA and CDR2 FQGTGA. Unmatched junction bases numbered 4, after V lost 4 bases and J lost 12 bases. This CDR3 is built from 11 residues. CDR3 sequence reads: CASSSGLDQYF. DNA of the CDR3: TGTGCCAGCAGCTCCGGACTAGACCAGTATTTT.

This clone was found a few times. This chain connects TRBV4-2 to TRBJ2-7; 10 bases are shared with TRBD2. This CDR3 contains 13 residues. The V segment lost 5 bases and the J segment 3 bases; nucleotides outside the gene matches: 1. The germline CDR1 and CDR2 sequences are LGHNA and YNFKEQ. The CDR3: CASSTSGDYEQYF. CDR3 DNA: TGTGCCAGCAGCACTAGCGGGGACTACGAGCAGTACTTC.

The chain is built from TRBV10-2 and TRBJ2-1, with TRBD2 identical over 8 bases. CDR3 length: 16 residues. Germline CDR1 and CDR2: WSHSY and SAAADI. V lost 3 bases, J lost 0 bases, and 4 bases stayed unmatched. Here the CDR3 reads CASSELADSSYNEQFF. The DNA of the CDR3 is TGCGCCAGCAGTGAACTAGCGGACAGCTCCTACAATGAGCAGTTCTTC.

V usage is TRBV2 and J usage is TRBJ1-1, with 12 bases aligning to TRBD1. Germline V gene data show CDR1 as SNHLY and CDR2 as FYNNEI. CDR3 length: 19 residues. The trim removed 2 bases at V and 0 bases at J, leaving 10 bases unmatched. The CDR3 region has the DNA TGTGCCAGCAGTGAATGGGACAGGGGGCCTATACTAATGAACACTGAAGCTTTCTTT. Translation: CASSEWDRGPILMNTEAFF.

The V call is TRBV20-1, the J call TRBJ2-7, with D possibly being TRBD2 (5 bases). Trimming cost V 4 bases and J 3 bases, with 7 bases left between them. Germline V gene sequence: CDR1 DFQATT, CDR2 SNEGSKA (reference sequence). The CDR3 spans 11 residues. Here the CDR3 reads CSAIRGYEQYF. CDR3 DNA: TGCAGTGCTATTCGGGGCTACGAGCAGTACTTC.

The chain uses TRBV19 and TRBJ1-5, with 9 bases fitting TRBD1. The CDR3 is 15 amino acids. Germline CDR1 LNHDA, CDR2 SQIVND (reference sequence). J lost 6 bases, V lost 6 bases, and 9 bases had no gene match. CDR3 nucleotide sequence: TGTGCCAGTAGCTCGGGACAGGGCCTTCGTCAGCCCCAGCATTTT. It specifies CASSSGQGLRQPQHF.

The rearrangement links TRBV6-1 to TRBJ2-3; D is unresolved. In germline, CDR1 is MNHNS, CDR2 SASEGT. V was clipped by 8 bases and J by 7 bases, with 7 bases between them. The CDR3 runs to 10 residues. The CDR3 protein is CASSTHTQYF. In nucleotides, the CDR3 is TGTGCCAGCTCTACCCATACGCAGTATTTT.